The 13 T cell receptor beta chains presented below share a single source sample, sequenced in a study of vaccination and CD4 T cells after COVID-19. Treatment here: approximately nine-day PBMC culture with coronavirus spike peptide pools or control peptides (ViraFEST assay). Researchers used the Oncomine TCR Beta short-read assay to sequence DNA from cultured CD4+ T cells. In TCRdb, the PCR reads were re-called with MiXCR into one record per CDR3 protein. This sample has 10,000 to 15,000 distinct CDR3 sequences, with approximately 53% found just once. These receptors have no identified antigens. The source material was CD4+ T cells from blood, cultured in vitro. The receptors derive from a human donor who had recovered from COVID-19.

The table lists this clonotype with a few counts. J is TRBJ2-6 and V is TRBV20-1; 14 bases agree with TRBD2. After removal of 6 bases from V and 0 bases from J, the junction contained 7 bases not matched to a gene. This CDR3 has 18 residues. Looked up from germline, CDR1 is DFQATT and CDR2 is SNEGSKA (reference sequence). CDR3 in amino acids: CSAAFGTSGGSGANVLTF. CDR3 DNA sequence: TGCAGTGCCGCATTCGGGACTAGCGGGGGCTCTGGGGCCAACGTCCTGACTTTC.

The chain combines TRBV20-1 with TRBJ1-5; weak D call: TRBD1 (6 bases). The CDR3 is made up of 14 amino acids. The V end lost 3 bases, the J end lost 11 bases, and 20 bases lay between the germline ends. The germline V gene encodes CDR1 DFQATT and CDR2 SNEGSKA (reference sequence). The CDR3 nucleotides read TGCAGTGCTAGCCGTGACAGGACTTCATCTGCCCAGCATTTT. Residues: CSASRDRTSSAQHF.

The J gene is TRBJ2-5, the V gene TRBV27; 7 nucleotides agree with TRBD1. V was clipped by 6 bases and J by 5 bases; unmatched bases: 9. Germline V lookup: CDR1 MNHEY, CDR2 SMNVEV (reference sequence). The CDR3 totals 14 residues. The CDR3 is CASSLLQGRETQYF. DNA for the CDR3: TGTGCCAGCAGCCTGTTACAGGGGCGGGAGACCCAGTACTTC.

This clonotype occurred a few times. The V and J genes are TRBV6-1 and TRBJ1-5; D ambiguous. V lost 7 bases to trimming and J lost 0 bases, with 7 bases between them. The length of the CDR3 is 13 residues. Germline CDR1 is MNHNS and CDR2 is SASEGT. CDR3 sequence: CASTVNSNQPQHF. Written as DNA, the CDR3 is TGTGCCAGCACCGTGAATAGCAATCAGCCCCAGCATTTT.

The rearrangement uses TRBV5-4 and TRBJ1-1; no firm D call. This CDR3 has 15 residues. Trimming pared 0 bases from V and 0 bases from J, leaving 9 bases between. In germline, CDR1 is SGHNT, CDR2 YYREEE (reference sequence). The CDR3 reads CASSLEVSMNTEAFF. DNA for the CDR3: TGTGCCAGCAGCTTGGAAGTTTCTATGAACACTGAAGCTTTCTTT.

The chain joins TRBV6-5 to TRBJ1-2; D may be TRBD1 (5 bases). CDR3 length: 15 residues. CDR1 MNHEY and CDR2 SVGAGI come from the germline V gene. V was pared by 2 bases and J by 5 bases, with 15 bases between. The CDR3, as DNA: TGTGCCAGCAGTTACGAGGAGCCGGGGGTTTATGGCTACACCTTC. Translation gives CASSYEEPGVYGYTF.

This clonotype was found once. The chain recombines TRBV6-5 with TRBJ2-7, with a possible D match to TRBD2 (7 bases). Germline V gene lookup returns CDR1 MNHEY and CDR2 SVGAGI. Trimming took 4 bases from V and 0 from J, leaving 13 bases between them. The CDR3 length is 15 residues. The CDR3 loop reads CASSSGGGRSYEQYF. The CDR3 nucleotides are TGTGCCAGCAGTTCTGGCGGGGGCCGCTCCTACGAGCAGTACTTC.

This clonotype was seen a few times. This chain joins TRBV20-1 and TRBJ1-6; no reliable D call. Germline loops: CDR1 DFQATT, CDR2 SNEGSKA (reference sequence). The V end was cut by 5 bases, the J end by 3 bases, with 8 bases between. CDR3 length: 13 amino acids. CDR3 DNA sequence: TGCAGTGCTTTGCGTGGCTATAATTCACCCCTCCACTTT. It yields the protein CSALRGYNSPLHF.

The V gene is TRBV2, the J gene TRBJ2-7; TRBD2 matches at 8 bases. CDR3 length: 14 amino acids. J lost 7 bases, V lost 3 bases, and 8 bases had no gene match. The germline V gene has CDR1 SNHLY and CDR2 FYNNEI. DNA for the CDR3: TGTGCCAGCAGTGAGGGTAGCGGGGTCGGGGAGCAGTACTTC. This gives the protein CASSEGSGVGEQYF.

This clonotype was observed a few times. The chain joins TRBV7-9 to TRBJ2-2; D possibly corresponds to TRBD1 (6 bases). CDR3 length: 18 amino acids. Germline V gene data show CDR1 as SEHNR and CDR2 as FQNEAQ (reference sequence). V was clipped by 1 base and J by 0 bases, with 15 bases between them. CDR3 coding DNA: TGTGCCAGCAGCTTAGTTACCAGGGGAAGGACGAACACCGGGGAGCTGTTTTTT. The encoded protein is CASSLVTRGRTNTGELFF.

The V gene is TRBV20-1, the J gene TRBJ2-7; TRBD2 is a possible D gene (6 bases). V was trimmed by 1 base and J by 3 bases, leaving 13 bases between them. This CDR3 comprises 14 residues. Germline-derived CDR1 and CDR2 are DFQATT and SNEGSKA (reference sequence). The CDR3 spells CSARGSQEGYEQYF. The CDR3 bases are TGCAGTGCTAGAGGGTCTCAGGAGGGCTACGAGCAGTACTTC.

The gene calls are TRBV27 and TRBJ2-7; 7 bases fit TRBD1. The germline V gene has CDR1 MNHEY and CDR2 SMNVEV (reference sequence). The CDR3 covers 15 residues. J gave up 4 bases and V 8 bases, and 14 bases lay outside the gene matches. CDR3 residues: CASGYKQGRTYEQYF. The DNA of the CDR3 is TGTGCCAGCGGCTACAAACAGGGGAGAACTTACGAGCAGTACTTC.

The rearrangement links TRBV7-2 to TRBJ1-5; D is perhaps TRBD1 (5 bases). This CDR3 is built from 14 residues. Trimming left V 0 bases short and J 4 bases short, with 7 bases between. The germline V gene has CDR1 SGHTA and CDR2 FQGNSA. In DNA, the CDR3 is TGTGCCAGCAGCTTAGCAGGGGATAATCAGCCCCAGCATTTT. It translates to CASSLAGDNQPQHF.